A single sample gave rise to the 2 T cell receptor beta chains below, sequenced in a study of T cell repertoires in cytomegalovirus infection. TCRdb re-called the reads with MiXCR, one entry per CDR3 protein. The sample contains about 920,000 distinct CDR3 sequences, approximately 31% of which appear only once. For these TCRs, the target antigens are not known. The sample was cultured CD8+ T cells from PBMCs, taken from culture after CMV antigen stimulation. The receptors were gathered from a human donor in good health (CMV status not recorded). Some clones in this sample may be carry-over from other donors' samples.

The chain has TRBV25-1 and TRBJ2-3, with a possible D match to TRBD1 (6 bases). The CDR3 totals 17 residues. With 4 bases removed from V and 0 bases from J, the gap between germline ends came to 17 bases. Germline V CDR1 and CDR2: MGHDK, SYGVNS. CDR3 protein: CASSAQGAQFSTDTQYF. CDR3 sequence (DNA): TGTGCCAGCAGTGCACAGGGCGCCCAGTTTAGCACAGATACGCAGTATTTT.

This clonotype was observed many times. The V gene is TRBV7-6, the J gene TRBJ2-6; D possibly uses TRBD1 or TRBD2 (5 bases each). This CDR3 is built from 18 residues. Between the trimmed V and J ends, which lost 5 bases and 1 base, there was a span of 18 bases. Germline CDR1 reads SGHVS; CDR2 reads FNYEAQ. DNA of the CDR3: TGTGCCAGCAGCCCGGGGCGAGGCGCCGGTTCTGGGGCCAACGTCCTGACTTTC. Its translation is CASSPGRGAGSGANVLTF.